The entry that follows covers one TCR beta chain sequence. Its target is unknown. TCRdb re-called the 5' RACE reads with MiXCR, one entry per CDR3 protein. The sample lists under 250,000 distinct CDR3 sequences, around 8% occurring once. This CDR3 contains 14 residues. Germline CDR1 and CDR2: LNHDA and SQIVND (reference sequence). Trimming shortened V by 4 bases and J by 5 bases, and 14 bases separated the two germline ends. The data were taken from a study of CD8 T cells in ankylosing spondylitis. Study-wide results and caveats: As for the disease-linked clones, they showed a CD8+ phenotype and occurred at relatively low frequencies in peripheral blood. Ankylosing spondylitis blood appeared to carry a characteristic TCR beta motif of roughly 8 highly homologous variants.

Sequencing input: blood, either unsorted or a sorted T cell fraction (not recorded which). The chain combines TRBV19 with TRBJ1-1; D remains ambiguous. The source of this sequence is a female donor with ankylosing spondylitis or in good health (not recorded which). The CDR3 nucleotides are TGTGCCAGTAGTACGGCTCGGGGTTGGACTGAAGCTTTCTTT. As protein: CASSTARGWTEAFF. Complete variable domain (other parts from reference TRBV19 and TRBJ1-1): DGGITQSPKYLFRKEGQNVTLSCEQNLNHDAMYWYRQDPGQGLRLIYYSQIVNDFQKGDIAEGYSVSREKKESFPLTVTSAQKNPTAFYLCASSTARGWTEAFFGQGTRLTVV.